This T cell receptor beta chain appears in the sequencing data of a study of circulating and synovial CD4+ cells in juvenile arthritis. The table came from immunoSEQ multiplex PCR; TCRdb's copy has only in-frame clones and leaves some out. The sample carries tens of thousands of clones, around 93% recorded once. Germline V gene data show CDR1 as MNHEY and CDR2 as SMNVEV (reference sequence). Trimming cost V 1 base and J 8 bases, with 14 bases left between them. This CDR3 has 14 residues. The chain carries TRBV27 and TRBJ1-2; tentative D call: TRBD1 (6 bases). The receptor was isolated from a human donor with juvenile idiopathic arthritis. The sequenced sample was CD4+ T cells from blood. CDR3 DNA: TGTGCCAGCAGTTTATTGGCGAGGGGGTGGGGCTACACCTTC. The encoded protein is CASSLLARGWGYTF.